The source of this T cell receptor beta chain is a study of cytomegalovirus exposure and HLA in healthy donors. With 60 Vbeta and 13 Jbeta primers, the PCR was carried out. Here immunoSEQ multiplex PCR was the method, and the copy in TCRdb shows in-frame clones only, minus some. The table includes roughly 110,000 clones, roughly 80% detected once. Germline V gene sequence: CDR1 SGHTA, CDR2 FQGNSA. The V end lost 5 bases, the J end lost 2 bases, and 13 bases lay between the germline ends. This CDR3 is 15 amino acids long. The material sequenced was PBMCs. The clonotype originates from a man aged 25-45 years in good health and CMV-seronegative. The J gene is TRBJ2-1, the V gene TRBV7-2; possibly TRBD2 for D (6 bases). As DNA, the CDR3 is TGTGCCAGCAGCGAAACCGGGACTCCCTACAATGAGCAGTTCTTC. Encoded protein: CASSETGTPYNEQFF.